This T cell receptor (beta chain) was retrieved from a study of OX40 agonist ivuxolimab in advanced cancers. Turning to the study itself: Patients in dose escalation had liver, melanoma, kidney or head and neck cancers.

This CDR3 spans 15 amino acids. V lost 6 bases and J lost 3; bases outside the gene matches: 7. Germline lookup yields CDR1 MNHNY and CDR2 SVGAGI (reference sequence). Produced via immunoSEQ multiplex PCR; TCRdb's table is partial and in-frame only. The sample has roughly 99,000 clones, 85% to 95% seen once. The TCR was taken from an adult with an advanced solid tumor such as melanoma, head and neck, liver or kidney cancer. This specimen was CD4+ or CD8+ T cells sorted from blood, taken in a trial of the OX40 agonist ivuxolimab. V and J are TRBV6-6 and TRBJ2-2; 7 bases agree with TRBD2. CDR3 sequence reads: CASSNLAGDTGELFF. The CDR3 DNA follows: TGTGCCAGCAGCAACCTCGCGGGGGACACCGGGGAGCTGTTTTTT.